This record looks at one TCR beta chain sequence and its context. The repertoire was sequenced with immunoSEQ multiplex PCR; TCRdb's copy has only in-frame clones and lacks some. The sample yields about 600,000 clones, around 97% seen once. Trimming removed 7 bases at V and 2 bases at J, with 20 bases between. There are 16 residues in the CDR3. Germline loops: CDR1 SEHNR, CDR2 FQNEAQ (reference sequence). The data were taken from a study of shared clonotypes between healthy human individuals. Sequencing was done on a sample of naive CD4+ T cells sorted from blood. The subset here: CD45RA+ positively selected. The rearrangement joins TRBV7-9 to TRBJ1-2, with a possible D match to TRBD1 (5 bases). The origin of this receptor is a woman in her thirties in good health. The CDR3 loop is CASKGRAGTENYGYTF. The CDR3, as DNA: TGTGCCAGCAAAGGCCGAGCCGGGACGGAGAACTATGGCTACACCTTC. The variable domain in full, completed from reference TRBV7-9 and TRBJ1-2, reads DTGVSQNPRHKITKRGQNVTFRCDPISEHNRLYWYRQTLGQGPEFLTYFQNEAQLEKSRLLSDRFSAERPKGSFSTLEIQRTEQGDSAMYLCASKGRAGTENYGYTFGSGTRLTVV.